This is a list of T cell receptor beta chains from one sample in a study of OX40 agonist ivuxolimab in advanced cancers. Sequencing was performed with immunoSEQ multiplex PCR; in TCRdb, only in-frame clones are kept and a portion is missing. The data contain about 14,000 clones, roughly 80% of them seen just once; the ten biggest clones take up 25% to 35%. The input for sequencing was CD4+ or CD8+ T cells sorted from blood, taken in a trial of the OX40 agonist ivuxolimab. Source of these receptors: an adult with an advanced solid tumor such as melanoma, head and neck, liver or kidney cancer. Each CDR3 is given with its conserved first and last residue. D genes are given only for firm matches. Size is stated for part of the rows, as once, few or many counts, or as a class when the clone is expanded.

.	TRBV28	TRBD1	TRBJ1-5	TGTGCCAGCAGCCCCCTGGACAGGGGGCTTAATCAGCCCCAGCATTTT	CASSPLDRGLNQPQHF
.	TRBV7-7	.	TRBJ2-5	TGTGCTAGCAGCCCCAGTGGGACCTCTCAAGAGACCCAGTACTTC	CASSPSGTSQETQYF
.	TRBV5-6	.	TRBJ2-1	TGTGCCAGCAGCCCCCAGGGTACGCGGCAGATGCAGTTCTTC	CASSPQGTRQMQFF
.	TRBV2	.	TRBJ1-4	TGTGCCAGCAGTCCCAGCCAGTCAACTAATGAAAAACTGTTTTTT	CASSPSQSTNEKLFF
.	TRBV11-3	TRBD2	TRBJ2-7	TGTGCCAGCAGCCCAACCGGGACTAGCGGCGAGCAGTACTTC	CASSPTGTSGEQYF
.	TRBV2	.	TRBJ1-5	TGTGCCAGCAGGCAGTACAGAGGTAATCAGCCCCAGCATTTT	CASRQYRGNQPQHF
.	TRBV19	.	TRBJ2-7	TGTGCCAGTAGTATATTTGGGGGCGAGCAGTACTTC	CASSIFGGEQYF
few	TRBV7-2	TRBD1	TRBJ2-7	TGTGCCAGCAGCTTGGGGACAGTATACTACGAGCAGTACTTC	CASSLGTVYYEQYF
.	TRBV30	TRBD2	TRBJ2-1	TGTGCCTGGAGTGTACTAGCGGGAGGTCACAATGAGCAGTTCTTC	CAWSVLAGGHNEQFF
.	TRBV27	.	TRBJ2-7	TGTGCCAGCAGCCCCAGGGTGAGGGTGATATACGAGCAGTACTTC	CASSPRVRVIYEQYF
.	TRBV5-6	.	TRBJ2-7	TGTGCCAGCAGCTCGCTGCGAGGGGGAAGCTACGAGCAGTACTTC	CASSSLRGGSYEQYF
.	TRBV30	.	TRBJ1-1	TGTGCCTGGATACGGAACACTGAAGCTTTCTTT	CAWIRNTEAFF
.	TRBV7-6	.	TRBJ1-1	TGTGCCAGCAGCCTAGGCGGGCTGGACACTGAAGCTTTCTTT	CASSLGGLDTEAFF
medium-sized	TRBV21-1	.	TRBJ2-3	TGTGCCAGCAGCAAAGCGCTCAGGGTAGGAGATACGCAGTATTTT	CASSKALRVGDTQYF
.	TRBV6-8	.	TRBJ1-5	TGTGCCAGCAGTTACTGTTATAGCAATCAGCCCCAGCATTTT	CASSYCYSNQPQHF